This T cell receptor (beta chain) was sequenced in a study of T cells in Graves' hyperthyroidism and ophthalmopathy. V gave up 7 bases and J gave up 4 bases, with 13 bases separating them. CDR3 length: 13 residues. Germline V lookup: CDR1 SNHLY, CDR2 FYNNEI. This clonotype has just a few counts. RNA transcripts yielded amplified TCR beta CDR3 regions. Initially, a first-round RT-PCR of the TCR CDR3 employed the HTBI primer set. TCRdb independently ran MiXCR on the multiplex PCR reads; one entry per CDR3 protein. The sample yields a few hundred thousand distinct CDR3 sequences, about 43% seen once. The sequencing sample was made of peripheral blood or thyroid tissue (not recorded which). The clonotype was recovered from a woman aged 18 to 35 with Graves' hyperthyroidism. J is TRBJ1-1 and V is TRBV2, with D possibly matching TRBD1 (5 bases). CDR3 residues: CASKRPGGTEAFF. CDR3 bases: TGTGCCAGCAAGCGACCGGGGGGCACTGAAGCTTTCTTT. Looking up the rest from reference TRBV2 and TRBJ1-1 gives the full variable domain: EPEVTQTPSHQVTQMGQEVILRCVPISNHLYFYWYRQILGQKVEFLVSFYNNEISEKSEIFDDQFSVERPDGSNFTLKIRSTKLEDSAMYFCASKRPGGTEAFFGQGTRLTVV.